This TCR beta chain is drawn from a study of T-cell memory formation after mild COVID-19 (dated by TCRdb to the early 2020s). General notes on the study: TCR sequence clusters from the two donors were found to be largely donor specific. In a couple of donors, T-cell clones that expanded and contracted after mild COVID-19 were followed by sequencing TCRalpha and TCRbeta repertoires longitudinally. The cohort comprised two young, previously healthy adult volunteers, one female and one male. Results and caveats for the whole study, not just this receptor: The study covered only a couple of mild cases, and larger cohorts including severe cases with pre-infection samples were considered necessary. Clones contracting from day 15 to 85 had balanced CD4/CD8 phenotypes, while a second wave expanding from day 15 to 37 was biased towards CD4+. Contracting CD4+ clones turned up mainly in the CM and EM memory subsets, whereas EMRA was where CD8+ clones were enriched. Some responding clones were found in pre-infection memory, which suggests that pre-existing cross-reactive memory T cells took part in the SARS-CoV-2 response. SARS-CoV-2 specificity was not confirmed for the second-wave clones peaking on day 37.

PBMCs were isolated by Ficoll-Paque density gradient centrifugation. TCRdb shows the sequencer as Illumina NovaSeq 6000. cDNA libraries for TCRalpha and TCRbeta were prepared by 5'RACE using constant-segment primers, with sample barcodes and unique molecular identifiers added. Trizol reagent was used to extract RNA from every sample. The libraries were amplified in two PCR steps, and the second step added a second sample barcode and Illumina TruSeq adapters. Libraries were sequenced on an Illumina NovaSeq with 2 x 150 bp paired-end reads. The published analysis was carried out like this. Reads were demultiplexed and collapsed into UMI-guided consensus sequences with migec v1.2.7. Using mixcr v2.1.11, UMI consensuses were aligned to TRA and TRB V and J templates and then assembled into clonotypes. Clonotypes were classified as expanded or contracted when called significant by both edgeR and NoisET, with noise models trained on biological replicates. For edgeR calls, the cutoffs were a false discovery rate-adjusted p below 0.01 and a log2 fold-change threshold of 1. PCA with hierarchical clustering of max-normalized trajectories of the 1000 most abundant clonotypes was used as exploratory dynamics analysis. Each responding clone was given a CD4 or CD8 phenotype based on the CD4+ and CD8+ repertoires, which had been sequenced separately. In TCRdb, the public reads were trimmed at Q25 with fastp and aligned with MiXCR, with productive beta chains retained. Each entry merges the rows of one CDR3 protein and shows their most common DNA and genes. None of the V and J calls come from the authors' own analysis; TCRdb made them. A total of around 300,000 distinct CDR3 sequences appear in this sample, roughly a fifth of them only once. The leading ten clones occupy under 25% of the sample.

Turning to this clonotype: Its antigen remains unidentified. No quality values exist for individual bases; no much larger clone is one base distant.

The source of this sequence is a man aged 18 to 29 who had mild COVID-19 (a few samples of this study predate the infection). The sample titles of this study are shuffled in the database, so cell type and time point are left out; the donor was told from shared clones. The source material was PBMCs or a T cell subset sorted from them (not recorded which).

The bases are TGCAGTGCTAGGGGACTGACTAGCGGGGGGGCCTTACGGCCCGGGGAGCTGTTTTTT. This codes for CSARGLTSGGALRPGELFF. The chain uses TRBV20-1 and TRBJ2-2, with TRBD2 identical over 14 junction bases. Trimming takes 3 bases off V and 6 bases off J; junction bases not matched to a gene: 15. The CDR3 starts with the cysteine, ends with the phenylalanine, and has 19 residues. The entry retains the CDR3 DNA only, 57 bases that are in frame from base 1. Per the germline V gene (reference sequence), DFQATT is the CDR1 and SNEGSKA is the CDR2.